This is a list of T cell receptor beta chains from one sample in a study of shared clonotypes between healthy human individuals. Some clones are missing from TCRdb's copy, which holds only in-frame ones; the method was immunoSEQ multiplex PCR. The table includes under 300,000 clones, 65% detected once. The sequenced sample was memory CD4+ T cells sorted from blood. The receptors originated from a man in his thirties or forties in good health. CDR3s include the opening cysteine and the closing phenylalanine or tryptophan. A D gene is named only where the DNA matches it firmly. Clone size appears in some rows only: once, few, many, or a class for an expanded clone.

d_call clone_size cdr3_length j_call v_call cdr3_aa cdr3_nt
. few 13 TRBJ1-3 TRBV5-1 CASGLEGGNTIYF TGCGCCAGCGGCCTCGAGGGTGGAAACACCATATATTTT
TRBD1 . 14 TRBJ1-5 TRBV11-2 CASSSRDRGSTWHF TGTGCCAGCAGCTCCCGGGACAGGGGTTCCACATGGCATTTT
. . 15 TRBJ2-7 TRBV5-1 CASSAGIGYSYEQYF TGCGCCAGCAGCGCGGGGATAGGGTACTCCTACGAGCAGTACTTC
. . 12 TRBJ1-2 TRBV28 CASSYHGYGYTF TGTGCCAGCAGTTACCATGGCTATGGCTACACCTTC
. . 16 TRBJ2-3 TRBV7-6 CASSLAPVTSTDTQYF TGTGCCAGCAGCTTAGCGCCGGTAACTAGCACAGATACGCAGTATTTT
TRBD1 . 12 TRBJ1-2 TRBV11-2 CASSLGTGGSTF TGTGCCAGCAGCTTAGGGACAGGGGGGTCCACCTTC
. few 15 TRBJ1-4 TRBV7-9 CASSPTTPENEKLFF TGTGCCAGCAGCCCCACGACCCCCGAGAATGAAAAACTGTTTTTT
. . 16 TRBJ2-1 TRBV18 CASSPSAGQSYNEQFF TGTGCCAGCTCACCATCGGCGGGACAAAGCTACAATGAGCAGTTCTTC
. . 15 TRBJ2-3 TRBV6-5 CASSYRPNRGDTQYF TGTGCCAGCAGTTACCGCCCCAACCGGGGCGATACGCAGTATTTT
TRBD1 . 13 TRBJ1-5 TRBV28 CASRRGHNQPQHF TGTGCCAGTCGCAGGGGGCACAATCAGCCCCAGCATTTT
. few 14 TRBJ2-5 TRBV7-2 CASSLRRTHETQYF TGTGCCAGCAGCTTACGCCGGACTCACGAGACCCAGTACTTC
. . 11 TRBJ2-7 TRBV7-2 CASSFRYEQYF TGTGCCAGCAGCTTCAGATACGAGCAGTACTTC
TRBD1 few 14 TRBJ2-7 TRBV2 CASSEGQGSYEQYF TGTGCCAGCAGTGAGGGACAGGGGTCCTACGAGCAGTACTTC
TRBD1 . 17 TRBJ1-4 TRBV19 CASSRQGTGGRNEKLFF TGTGCCAGCTCGCGACAGGGAACAGGCGGAAGAAATGAAAAACTGTTTTTT